This T cell receptor (beta chain) was retrieved from a study of T-cell memory formation after mild COVID-19. Germline V gives CDR1 KGHDR, CDR2 SFDVKD. The CDR3 runs to 14 residues. The V gene lost 3 bases and the J gene lost 3 bases, with 10 bases spanning the gap. TCRalpha and TCRbeta libraries used 5'RACE with constant-segment primers and UMIs. TCRdb re-called the 5' RACE reads through MiXCR, storing one row per CDR3 protein. The data show 350,000 to 500,000 distinct CDR3 sequences, with 20% seen just once and 8.4% held by the top ten. Sequencing used PBMCs or a T cell subset sorted from them (not recorded which). J is TRBJ1-2 and V is TRBV24-1; D not certain. This receptor was identified in an adult woman who had mild COVID-19 (a few samples of this study predate the infection). Cell type and time point are not known. Here the CDR3 reads CATSDPTSYYGYTF. The DNA for the CDR3 is TGTGCCACCAGTGATCCAACCTCGTACTATGGCTACACCTTC.